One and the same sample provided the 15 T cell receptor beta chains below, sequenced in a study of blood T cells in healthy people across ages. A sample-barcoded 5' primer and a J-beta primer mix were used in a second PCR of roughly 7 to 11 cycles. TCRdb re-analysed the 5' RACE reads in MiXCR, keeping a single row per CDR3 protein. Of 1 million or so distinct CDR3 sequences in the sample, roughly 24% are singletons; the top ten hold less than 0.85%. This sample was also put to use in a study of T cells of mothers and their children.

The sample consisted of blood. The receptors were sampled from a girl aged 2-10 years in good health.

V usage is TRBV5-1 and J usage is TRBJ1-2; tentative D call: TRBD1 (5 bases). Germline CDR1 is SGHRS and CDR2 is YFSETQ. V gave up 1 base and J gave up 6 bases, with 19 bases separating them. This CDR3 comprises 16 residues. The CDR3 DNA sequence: TGCGCCAGCAGCTTGACCCCAACACCGGGGGGACATGGCTACACCTTC. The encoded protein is CASSLTPTPGGHGYTF.

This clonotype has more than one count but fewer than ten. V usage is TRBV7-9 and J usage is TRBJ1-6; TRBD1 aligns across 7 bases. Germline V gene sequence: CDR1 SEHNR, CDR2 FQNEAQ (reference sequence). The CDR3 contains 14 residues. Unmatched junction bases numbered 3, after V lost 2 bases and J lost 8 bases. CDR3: CASSLNRGDSPLHF. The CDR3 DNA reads TGTGCCAGCAGCTTAAACAGGGGTGATTCACCCCTCCACTTT.

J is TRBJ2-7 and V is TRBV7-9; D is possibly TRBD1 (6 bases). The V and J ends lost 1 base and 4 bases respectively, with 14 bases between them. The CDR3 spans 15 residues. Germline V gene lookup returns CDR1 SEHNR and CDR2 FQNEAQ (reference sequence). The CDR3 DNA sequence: TGTGCCAGCAGCTTAGTGCAGGGGAATTTTTACGAGCAGTACTTC. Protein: CASSLVQGNFYEQYF.

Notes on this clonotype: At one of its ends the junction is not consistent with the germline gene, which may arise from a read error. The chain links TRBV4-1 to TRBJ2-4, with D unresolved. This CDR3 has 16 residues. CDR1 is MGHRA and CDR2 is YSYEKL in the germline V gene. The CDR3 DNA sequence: TGCGCCAGCGGCCAACCGGCGGAAGTAGCCAAAAACATTCAGTACTTC. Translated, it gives CASGQPAEVAKNIQYF.

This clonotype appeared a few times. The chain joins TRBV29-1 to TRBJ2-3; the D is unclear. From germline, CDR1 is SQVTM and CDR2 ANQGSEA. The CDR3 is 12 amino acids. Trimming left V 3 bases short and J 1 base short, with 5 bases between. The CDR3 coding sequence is TGCAGCGTTGATCGGGGCACAGATACGCAGTATTTT. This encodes CSVDRGTDTQYF.

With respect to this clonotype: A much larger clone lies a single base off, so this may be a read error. CDR3 sequence: CASSQDMETQYF. CDR3 coding DNA: TGCGCCAGCAGCCAAGATATGGAGACCCAGTACTTC. The rearrangement links TRBV4-1 to TRBJ2-7; D remains unclear. The closer fit of TRBJ2-5 to the DNA end suggests the J call may be wrong. CDR1 MGHRA and CDR2 YSYEKL come from the germline V gene. The CDR3 spans 12 residues.

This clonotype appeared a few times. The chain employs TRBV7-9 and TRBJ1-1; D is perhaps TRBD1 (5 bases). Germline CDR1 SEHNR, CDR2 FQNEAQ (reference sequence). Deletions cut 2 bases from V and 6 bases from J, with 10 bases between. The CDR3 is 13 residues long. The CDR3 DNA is TGTGCCAGCAGCTTAACCAGGGAAGCTGAAGCTTTCTTT. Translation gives CASSLTREAEAFF. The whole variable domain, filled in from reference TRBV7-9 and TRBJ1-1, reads DTGVSQNPRHKITKRGQNVTFRCDPISEHNRLYWYRQTLGQGPEFLTYFQNEAQLEKSRLLSDRFSAERPKGSFSTLEIQRTEQGDSAMYLCASSLTREAEAFFGQGTRLTVV.

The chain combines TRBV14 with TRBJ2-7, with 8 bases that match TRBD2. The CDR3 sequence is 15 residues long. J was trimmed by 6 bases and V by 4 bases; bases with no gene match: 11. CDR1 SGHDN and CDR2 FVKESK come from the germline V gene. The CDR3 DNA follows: TGTGCCAGCAGCCCCGCGGGGGGAGCTTGGGGCGAGCAGTACTTC. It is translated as CASSPAGGAWGEQYF.

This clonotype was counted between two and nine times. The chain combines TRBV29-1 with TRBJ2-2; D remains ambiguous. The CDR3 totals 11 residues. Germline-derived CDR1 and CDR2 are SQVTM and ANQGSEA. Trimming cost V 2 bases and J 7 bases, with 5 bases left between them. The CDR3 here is CSVEHYGELFF. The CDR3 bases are TGCAGCGTTGAACATTACGGGGAGCTGTTTTTT.

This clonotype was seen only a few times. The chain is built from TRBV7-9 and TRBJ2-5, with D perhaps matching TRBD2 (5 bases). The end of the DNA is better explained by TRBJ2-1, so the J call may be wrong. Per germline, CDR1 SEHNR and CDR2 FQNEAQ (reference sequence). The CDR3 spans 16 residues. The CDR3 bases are TGTGCCAGCAGTAATCGAGCGGCAGGTCCGTACAATGAGCAGTTCTTC. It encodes CASSNRAAGPYNEQFF.

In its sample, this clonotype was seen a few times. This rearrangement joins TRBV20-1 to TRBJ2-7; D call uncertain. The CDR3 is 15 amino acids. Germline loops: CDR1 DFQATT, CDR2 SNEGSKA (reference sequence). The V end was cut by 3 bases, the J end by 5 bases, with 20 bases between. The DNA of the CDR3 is TGCAGTGCTAGTGTAAAGGGCATAGGAATCCACGAGCAGTACTTC. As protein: CSASVKGIGIHEQYF.

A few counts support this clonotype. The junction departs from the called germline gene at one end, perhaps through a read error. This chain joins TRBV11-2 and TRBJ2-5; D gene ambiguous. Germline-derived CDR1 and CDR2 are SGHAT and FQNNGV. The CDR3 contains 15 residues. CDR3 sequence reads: CAGSLNFGPLETQYF. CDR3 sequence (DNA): TGTGCCGGCAGCTTAAATTTTGGTCCTTTAGAGACCCAGTACTTC.

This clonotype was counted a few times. CDR3 in amino acids: CASSLRLAGASNEQFF. The CDR3 DNA follows: TGTGCCAGCAGTTTAAGGTTGGCGGGAGCTTCCAATGAGCAGTTCTTC. The chain recombines TRBV28 with TRBJ2-1; TRBD2 aligns across 7 bases. The J segment lost 6 bases and the V segment lost 2 bases, leaving 10 bases of the junction unmatched. Germline V lookup: CDR1 MDHEN, CDR2 SYDVKM. CDR3 size: 16 residues.

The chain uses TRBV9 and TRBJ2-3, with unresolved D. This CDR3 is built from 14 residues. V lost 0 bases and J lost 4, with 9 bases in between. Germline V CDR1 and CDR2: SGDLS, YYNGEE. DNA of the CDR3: TGTGCCAGCAGCGTAGCTGACTGGGCAGATACGCAGTATTTT. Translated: CASSVADWADTQYF.

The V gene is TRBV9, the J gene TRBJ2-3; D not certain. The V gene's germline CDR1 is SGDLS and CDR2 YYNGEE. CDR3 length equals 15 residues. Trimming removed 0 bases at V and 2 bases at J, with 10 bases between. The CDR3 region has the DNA TGTGCCAGCAGCGTAGGACGAACCCCCACAGATACGCAGTATTTT. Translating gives CASSVGRTPTDTQYF.